This T cell receptor beta chain originates from a study of blood T cells in healthy people across ages. The CDR3 runs 15 residues. With a J-beta primer mix and a sample-barcoded 5' primer, a second PCR ran about 6 to 11 cycles. TCRdb recomputed calls from the 5' RACE reads with MiXCR, one row per CDR3 protein. The sample contains some 900,000 distinct CDR3 sequences, roughly 50% of which appear only once. The TCR comes from a man aged 25 to 40 in good health. The sample was blood. This chain uses TRBV12-3 or TRBV12-4 with TRBJ2-4; D is unclear. The end of the DNA aligns better with TRBJ2-7, so the J call may be wrong. The CDR3 DNA follows: TGTGCCAGCAGTTTAGTCCAGTACTCGTCCCACGAGCAGTACTTC. This sequence encodes CASSLVQYSSHEQYF.